A single sample gave rise to the 23 T cell receptor beta chains below, sequenced in a study of a mutant IDH1 vaccine in newly diagnosed glioma (dated by TCRdb to the early 2020s). This specimen's time point label, interpreted: week 23, last vaccination. A 20-mer mutant IDH1 peptide at 300 micrograms in Montanide made up each vaccine dose, which was injected subcutaneously together with topical imiquimod. Library prep was done by the immunoSEQ multiplex PCR assay. This is the immuneACCESS table as TCRdb keeps it, with only in-frame sequences that have V and J called. A part of the clones is gone; compared with another copy, unresolved V genes explain less than half, and the rest is unexplained. Here the sample has about 82,000 clones; 75% to 85% occur a single time. The top ten constitute approximately 2.1% of the sample. Their target antigens are unknown. The sample consisted of PBMCs, taken from a glioma patient whose treatment included an IDH1 peptide vaccine. The receptor source for this set is a man younger than 40 with glioma. Some clones in this sample may be carry-over from other donors' samples.

A few counts support this clone. J is TRBJ1-1 and V is TRBV29-1; tentatively, D is TRBD1 (5 bases). The V gene's germline CDR1 is SQVTM and CDR2 ANQGSEA. The CDR3 length is 11 residues. Between the trimmed V and J ends, which lost 7 bases and 2 bases, there was a span of 8 bases. Here the CDR3 reads CSAGTNTEAFF. The CDR3 bases are TGCAGCGCCGGGACCAACACTGAAGCTTTCTTT.

This clone was counted between two and nine times. V gene TRBV19 combines with J gene TRBJ2-1; TRBD1 aligns across 8 bases. The CDR3 covers 14 residues. Trimming removed 7 bases from V and 7 bases from J; junction bases left unmatched: 9. Germline lookup yields CDR1 LNHDA and CDR2 SQIVND (reference sequence). DNA for the CDR3: TGTGCCAGTACCAACCAGGGGGCTAGAAATGAGCAGTTCTTC. Its protein is CASTNQGARNEQFF.

The chain has TRBV4-2 and TRBJ2-6; tentatively, D is TRBD2 (5 bases). With 4 bases removed from V and 2 bases from J, the gap between germline ends came to 12 bases. The CDR3 sequence is 16 residues long. Germline V lookup: CDR1 LGHNA, CDR2 YNFKEQ. The CDR3 DNA sequence: TGTGCCAGCAGCCCAGCAACGGGGACTGGGGCCAACGTCCTGACTTTC. This codes for CASSPATGTGANVLTF.

The gene calls are TRBV7-9 and TRBJ2-7; D is perhaps TRBD1 or TRBD2 (5 bases each). V lost 2 bases to trimming and J lost 4 bases, with 12 bases between them. Germline loops: CDR1 SEHNR, CDR2 FQNEAQ (reference sequence). CDR3 length: 14 residues. The CDR3 loop is CASSLRDLPYEQYF. The CDR3 region has the DNA TGTGCCAGCAGCTTAAGGGACCTTCCATACGAGCAGTACTTC.

The J gene is TRBJ2-2, the V gene TRBV9; 8 bases agree with TRBD1. CDR1 is SGDLS, CDR2 YYNGEE, per germline. The CDR3 is 14 amino acids. The V segment lost 4 bases and the J segment 7 bases; nucleotides outside the gene matches: 6. The CDR3 is CASSPRQGSGELFF. The CDR3 coding sequence is TGTGCCAGCAGCCCTCGACAGGGGAGCGGGGAGCTGTTTTTT.

CDR3 sequence reads: CASSSRALNTEAFF. DNA of the CDR3: TGTGCCAGCAGCTCGAGGGCCCTGAACACTGAAGCTTTCTTT. The rearrangement uses TRBV7-3 and TRBJ1-1; D call uncertain. The CDR3 has 14 residues. CDR1 is SGHTA and CDR2 is FQGTGA in the germline V gene. The V gene lost 4 bases and the J gene lost 0 bases, with 9 bases spanning the gap.

This chain uses TRBV28 with TRBJ1-5; tentatively, D is TRBD1 (5 bases). Per the germline V gene, CDR1 is MDHEN and CDR2 is SYDVKM. The CDR3 is 16 residues long. The germline V and J ends were trimmed by 2 bases and 4 bases, with 15 bases remaining between them. The CDR3 DNA reads TGTGCCAGCAGTTTACGGGACCGGATCGGAAATCAGCCCCAGCATTTT. This sequence encodes CASSLRDRIGNQPQHF.

The chain is built from TRBV7-2 and TRBJ1-6; 8 bases align to TRBD1. Germline V gene lookup returns CDR1 SGHTA and CDR2 FQGNSA. The CDR3 spans 16 residues. V was pared by 4 bases and J by 7 bases, with 9 bases of the junction left unmatched. The CDR3 sequence is CASSSVVTGENSPLHF. In DNA form, the CDR3 reads TGTGCCAGCAGCTCGGTTGTGACAGGGGAGAATTCACCCCTCCACTTT.

This clone was found once. The genes are TRBV15 and TRBJ2-7; 7 nucleotides line up with TRBD1. Germline CDR1 and CDR2: LNHNV and YYDKDF (reference sequence). Trimming removed 4 bases from V and 3 bases from J; junction bases left unmatched: 6. CDR3 size: 14 residues. Here the CDR3 reads CATSIQGQYYEQYF. The CDR3 bases are TGTGCCACCAGCATACAGGGGCAATACTACGAGCAGTACTTC.

The chain is built from TRBV4-1 and TRBJ2-1, with D maybe TRBD2 (6 bases). This CDR3 comprises 17 residues. V gave up 1 base and J gave up 2 bases, with 15 bases separating them. From germline, CDR1 is MGHRA and CDR2 YSYEKL. CDR3 DNA sequence: TGCGCCAGCAGCCAAGGGGAGGTATTCGGGCCCTACAATGAGCAGTTCTTC. It is translated as CASSQGEVFGPYNEQFF.

The sample holds one count of this clone. J is TRBJ1-5 and V is TRBV11-2; D possibly corresponds to TRBD1 (6 bases). The germline V and J ends were trimmed by 9 bases and 3 bases, with 9 bases remaining between them. CDR1 SGHAT and CDR2 FQNNGV come from the germline V gene. This CDR3 has 12 amino acids. DNA of the CDR3: TGTGCCAGTGGACAGCTCAATCAGCCCCAGCATTTT. This gives the protein CASGQLNQPQHF.

This sequence joins TRBV5-4 and TRBJ2-1; 9 nucleotides align to TRBD2. The CDR3 contains 16 residues. CDR1 is SGHNT, CDR2 YYREEE, per germline (reference sequence). V was pared by 1 base and J by 1 base, with 3 bases of the junction left unmatched. This CDR3 is CASSLKLAGSYNEQFF. CDR3 DNA sequence: TGTGCCAGCAGCTTGAAGCTAGCGGGGTCCTACAATGAGCAGTTCTTC.

The J gene is TRBJ1-1, the V gene TRBV2, with D uncertain. Germline CDR1 is SNHLY and CDR2 is FYNNEI. The germline V and J ends were trimmed by 2 bases and 1 base, with 14 bases remaining between them. This CDR3 region has 16 residues. The CDR3 reads CASSEYTIQRNTEAFF. The CDR3 DNA reads TGTGCCAGCAGTGAATATACCATCCAGAGGAACACTGAAGCTTTCTTT.

This chain uses TRBV2 with TRBJ2-5; D is ambiguous. CDR1 and CDR2 (germline): SNHLY, FYNNEI. CDR3 length: 12 amino acids. The V end lost 8 bases, the J end lost 5 bases, and 12 bases lay between the germline ends. CDR3 protein: CASAGAWETQYF. The CDR3 nucleotides are TGTGCCAGCGCTGGCGCCTGGGAGACCCAGTACTTC.

The V call is TRBV5-4, the J call TRBJ1-2; D gene unclear. The CDR3 extends over 14 amino acids. Trimming took off 0 bases at V and 7 bases at J, with 13 bases between the two ends. CDR1 and CDR2 (germline): SGHNT, YYREEE (reference sequence). The CDR3 is CASSLALLGGGYTF. In DNA form, the CDR3 reads TGTGCCAGCAGCTTGGCCCTCCTAGGAGGTGGCTACACCTTC.

This CDR3 reads CASRTGLDTQYF. CDR3 nucleotide sequence: TGTGCCAGCAGGACAGGGTTAGATACGCAGTATTTT. The gene calls are TRBV6-6 and TRBJ2-3; 7 bases are shared with TRBD1. This CDR3 is 12 amino acids long. V was clipped by 6 bases and J by 5 bases; unmatched bases: 2. Per germline, CDR1 MNHNY and CDR2 SVGAGI (reference sequence).

The chain couples TRBV7-3 to TRBJ2-2, with TRBD2 matching over 8 bases. With 3 bases clipped from V and 10 bases from J, the junction kept 13 bases outside the gene matches. Germline V CDR1 and CDR2: SGHTA, FQGTGA. The CDR3 extends over 16 amino acids. The CDR3: CASSLGLGAGSVELFF. The CDR3 DNA reads as TGTGCCAGCAGCTTGGGACTAGGGGCAGGGTCTGTGGAGCTGTTTTTT.

The rearrangement links TRBV25-1 to TRBJ2-7; D perhaps matches TRBD2 (6 bases). There are 14 residues in the CDR3. Between the trimmed V and J ends, which lost 4 bases and 2 bases, there was a span of 12 bases. Germline values: CDR1 MGHDK, CDR2 SYGVNS. Written as DNA, the CDR3 is TGTGCCAGCAGTGTCCGGGACTTTCCCTACGAGCAGTACTTC. Its translation is CASSVRDFPYEQYF.

This clone was seen once. The V call is TRBV18, the J call TRBJ1-1, with 7 bases lining up with TRBD1. CDR1 is KGHSH, CDR2 LQKENI, per germline. The CDR3 totals 15 residues. With V trimmed by 3 bases and J by 1 base, 5 bases remained unmatched. CDR3: CASSPDRQRNTEAFF. The CDR3 DNA follows: TGTGCCAGCTCACCGGACAGGCAACGGAACACTGAAGCTTTCTTT.

The V call is TRBV2, the J call TRBJ2-5; TRBD2 aligns across 13 bases. Germline CDR1 and CDR2: SNHLY and FYNNEI. Unmatched junction bases numbered 7, after V lost 7 bases and J lost 5 bases. There are 15 residues in the CDR3. For the CDR3, the DNA is TGTGCCAGCAAAGCGACTAGCGGGAGGTCGGAGACCCAGTACTTC. This translates into CASKATSGRSETQYF.

The chain uses TRBV19 and TRBJ2-5, with D perhaps TRBD1 (5 bases). This CDR3 spans 15 amino acids. The germline V gene encodes CDR1 LNHDA and CDR2 SQIVND (reference sequence). Trimming took 1 base from V and 5 from J, leaving 14 bases between them. The CDR3 is CASSIVPTGGETQYF. The CDR3 nucleotides read TGTGCCAGTAGTATAGTACCCACAGGTGGTGAGACCCAGTACTTC.

This clone was seen once. The chain recombines TRBV15 with TRBJ2-7, with 9 positions matching TRBD1. Losses at the gene ends were 5 bases for V and 9 bases for J; bases not matched to a gene: 14. The CDR3 loop spans 15 amino acids. CDR1 is LNHNV and CDR2 is YYDKDF in the germline V gene (reference sequence). The chain's CDR3 is CATSPNTGGSKGQYF. DNA of the CDR3: TGTGCCACCAGCCCCAACACAGGGGGCTCTAAAGGGCAGTACTTC. The full variable domain, its missing parts supplied by reference TRBV15 and TRBJ2-7, is DAMVIQNPRYQVTQFGKPVTLSCSQTLNHNVMYWYQQKSSQAPKLLFHYYDKDFNNEADTPDNFQSRRPNTSFCFLDIRSPGLGDTAMYLCATSPNTGGSKGQYFGPGTRLTVT.

In its sample, this clone was seen once. V usage is TRBV15 and J usage is TRBJ2-1, with 7 positions matching TRBD2. The length of the CDR3 is 15 residues. Germline V gene sequence: CDR1 LNHNV, CDR2 YYDKDF (reference sequence). V lost 1 base and J lost 5; bases outside the gene matches: 5. The CDR3 protein is CATSRARGGNNEQFF. DNA for the CDR3: TGTGCCACCAGCAGAGCCCGCGGGGGTAACAATGAGCAGTTCTTC.